These 2 T cell receptor beta chains were all obtained from the same sample, sequenced in a study of blood T cell repertoires in COVID-19. Clones were read by immunoSEQ multiplex PCR, and TCRdb kept only the in-frame ones, dropping some. This table has about 180,000 clones, roughly 80% appearing once. Specimen: PBMCs or T cells enriched from blood (not recorded which). These TCRs come from a man in his sixties who had been exposed to COVID-19.

The chain joins TRBV5-4 to TRBJ2-5, with 8 bases that match TRBD2. The CDR3 contains 16 residues. Germline CDR1 reads SGHNT; CDR2 reads YYREEE (reference sequence). J gave up 2 bases and V 4 bases, and 10 bases lay outside the gene matches. The CDR3 loop reads CASSQVSGMGQETQYF. For the CDR3, the DNA is TGTGCCAGCAGCCAAGTTAGCGGGATGGGGCAAGAGACCCAGTACTTC.

V gene TRBV30 combines with J gene TRBJ1-4, with 7 bases identical to TRBD1. The V segment lost 0 bases and the J segment 1 base; nucleotides outside the gene matches: 5. Germline V gene data show CDR1 as GTSNPN and CDR2 as SVGIG (reference sequence). The CDR3 extends over 16 amino acids. CDR3 amino acids: CAWSVGNRGTNEKLFF. CDR3 in DNA: TGTGCCTGGAGTGTCGGAAACAGGGGAACTAATGAAAAACTGTTTTTT.